A single sample gave rise to the 27 T cell receptor beta chains below, sequenced in a study of T cell responses to AZD1222 COVID-19 vaccine. The method was immunoSEQ multiplex PCR; TCRdb's version includes in-frame clones alone and lacks a portion of them. Of about 83,000 clones listed, 86% are singletons. Here the sequenced sample was peripheral blood, taken on day 0 of AZD1222 vaccination. The receptors here all came from an adult in good health.

This clone has just a few counts. V usage is TRBV6-5 and J usage is TRBJ1-1; unclear D gene. This CDR3 has 11 amino acids. The germline gives CDR1 MNHEY, CDR2 SVGAGI. Trimming cost V 10 bases and J 4 bases, with 10 bases left between them. The CDR3 here is CAIRRGTEAFF. The CDR3 bases are TGTGCCATTCGACGTGGCACTGAAGCTTTCTTT.

The chain carries TRBV6-5 and TRBJ2-7; possible D gene TRBD1, 6 bases. The CDR3 is 14 residues long. V shed 4 bases and J shed 1 base, with 11 bases lying between them. The germline CDR1 and CDR2 sequences are MNHEY and SVGAGI. CDR3 protein: CASSLIRGSYEQYF. The CDR3 bases are TGTGCCAGCAGTTTGATCAGGGGTTCCTACGAGCAGTACTTC.

The chain links TRBV7-8 to TRBJ1-4, with D hard to call. The CDR3 has 17 amino acids. V was shortened by 5 bases and J by 8 bases, with 24 bases between the two germline ends. Germline V lookup: CDR1 SGHVS, CDR2 FQNEAQ. The CDR3 nucleotides are TGTGCCAGCAGCCGCGCCGCCATTTTCACGGGAGAGGAAAAACTGTTTTTT. Protein: CASSRAAIFTGEEKLFF.

The rearrangement links TRBV19 to TRBJ1-2; TRBD1 agrees at 8 bases. Germline V lookup: CDR1 LNHDA, CDR2 SQIVND (reference sequence). The CDR3 has 13 amino acids. The V segment lost 5 bases and the J segment 4 bases; nucleotides outside the gene matches: 3. The CDR3 bases are TGTGCCAGTAGTGCGACAGGGGCCTATGGCTACACCTTC. Protein product: CASSATGAYGYTF.

The chain carries TRBV10-2 and TRBJ2-1; D not certain. V was pared by 5 bases and J by 3 bases, with 8 bases between. The CDR3 loop spans 13 amino acids. Germline values: CDR1 WSHSY, CDR2 SAAADI. This CDR3 is CASSPTDYNEQFF. Written as DNA, the CDR3 is TGCGCCAGCAGTCCCACAGACTACAATGAGCAGTTCTTC.

The genes are TRBV28 and TRBJ1-5; D is undetermined. Germline V gives CDR1 MDHEN, CDR2 SYDVKM. Trimming took off 3 bases at V and 3 bases at J, with 9 bases between the two ends. This CDR3 contains 14 residues. This CDR3 reads CASSFIGDNQPQHF. For the CDR3, the DNA is TGTGCCAGCAGTTTTATCGGAGACAATCAGCCCCAGCATTTT.

The J gene is TRBJ1-1, the V gene TRBV28; 9 bases agree with TRBD1. Unmatched junction bases numbered 5, after V lost 8 bases and J lost 10 bases. CDR3 length: 11 residues. Germline V lookup: CDR1 MDHEN, CDR2 SYDVKM. CDR3 coding DNA: TGTGCCAGCGGGTGGACAGGGGTAGCTTTCTTT. It codes for CASGWTGVAFF.

This sequence joins TRBV7-7 and TRBJ2-3; TRBD1 or TRBD2 may be the D gene (7 bases each). CDR1 and CDR2 from the germline V gene are SSHAT and FNYEAQ (reference sequence). This CDR3 comprises 13 residues. CDR3 DNA: TGTGCTAGCGCCGTCAGGGGGGGAGATACGCAGTATTTT. Protein product: CASAVRGGDTQYF.

The rearrangement uses TRBV9 and TRBJ1-2, with D maybe TRBD1 (5 bases). Germline CDR1 is SGDLS and CDR2 is YYNGEE. Trimming took 0 bases from V and 0 from J, leaving 12 bases between them. The CDR3 is made up of 16 amino acids. CDR3 DNA sequence: TGTGCCAGCAGCGTAGTGGGGGGTAGTTCTAACTATGGCTACACCTTC. It specifies CASSVVGGSSNYGYTF.

This chain uses TRBV18 with TRBJ2-1; possibly TRBD1 for D (6 bases). Germline CDR1 KGHSH, CDR2 LQKENI. Trimming removed 2 bases at V and 8 bases at J, with 10 bases between. The CDR3 sequence is 13 residues long. The chain's CDR3 is CASSPNRDDEQFF. DNA of the CDR3: TGTGCCAGCTCACCAAACAGGGACGATGAGCAGTTCTTC.

The V call is TRBV3-1 (or the pseudogene TRBV3-2), the J call TRBJ1-6; 10 nucleotides align to TRBD1. Germline loops: CDR1 LGHDT, CDR2 YNNKEL (reference sequence). The CDR3 is 15 residues long. The V gene end was trimmed by 3 bases and the J gene end by 6 bases; junction bases not matched to a gene: 2. This chain's CDR3 is CASSQTGGGNSPLHF. CDR3 nucleotide sequence: TGTGCCAGCAGCCAGACAGGGGGCGGTAATTCACCCCTCCACTTT.

This chain connects TRBV6-2 or TRBV6-3 to TRBJ2-3, with TRBD2 matching 11 bases. The CDR3 is 15 amino acids. The V segment lost 4 bases and the J segment 1 base; nucleotides outside the gene matches: 1. Germline V gene sequence: CDR1 MNHEY, CDR2 SVGEGT. CDR3 sequence (DNA): TGTGCCAGCAGTTGGGGACTAGCGGGCACAGATACGCAGTATTTT. This translates into CASSWGLAGTDTQYF.

V and J are TRBV28 and TRBJ1-5; D not certain. The germline CDR1 and CDR2 sequences are MDHEN and SYDVKM. The germline V and J ends were trimmed by 3 bases and 0 bases, with 6 bases remaining between them. This CDR3 spans 14 amino acids. For the CDR3, the DNA is TGTGCCAGCAGTTTCCATGTTAGCAATCAGCCCCAGCATTTT. Protein product: CASSFHVSNQPQHF.

V is TRBV28 and J is TRBJ2-3; 8 bases align to TRBD1. V shed 3 bases, J shed 0 bases, and the junction held 8 bases outside the gene matches. The CDR3 has 17 amino acids. The germline CDR1 and CDR2 sequences are MDHEN and SYDVKM. CDR3 loop: CASSFPGGQGSTDTQYF. CDR3 nucleotides: TGTGCCAGCAGTTTCCCCGGCGGACAGGGAAGCACAGATACGCAGTATTTT.

The V call is TRBV5-4, the J call TRBJ1-1; possible D gene TRBD1, 5 bases. V was cut by 5 bases and J by 5 bases, with 7 bases left in between. Germline CDR1 SGHNT, CDR2 YYREEE (reference sequence). The CDR3 sequence is 11 residues long. The CDR3 bases are TGTGCCAGCAGAGGGGCAACTGAAGCTTTCTTT. This codes for CASRGATEAFF.

The chain has TRBV5-4 and TRBJ2-7, with D perhaps matching TRBD1 or TRBD2 (6 bases each). The CDR3 contains 14 residues. Trimming pared 6 bases from V and 7 bases from J, leaving 20 bases between. The V gene's germline CDR1 is SGHNT and CDR2 YYREEE (reference sequence). DNA for the CDR3: TGTGCCAGCATGCTCGGGGGCGCCCCGGGGGAGCAGTACTTC. Translation gives CASMLGGAPGEQYF.

This chain links TRBV5-4 with TRBJ2-1; a weak D match, TRBD2 (5 bases). Trimming cost V 0 bases and J 12 bases, with 13 bases left between them. CDR3 length: 13 residues. Per the germline V gene, CDR1 is SGHNT and CDR2 is YYREEE (reference sequence). Here the CDR3 reads CASSLATGKGQFF. The CDR3 DNA follows: TGTGCCAGCAGCTTGGCCACGGGAAAAGGGCAGTTCTTC.

The chain links TRBV4-2 to TRBJ2-7, with 9 nucleotides matching TRBD1. The CDR3 contains 16 residues. Germline trimming cut 5 bases from V and 2 bases from J; bases unmatched to any gene: 10. Germline loops: CDR1 LGHNA, CDR2 YNFKEQ. CDR3 loop: CASSFLSGTGTYEQYF. The CDR3 DNA sequence: TGTGCCAGCAGCTTTTTGTCCGGGACAGGGACCTACGAGCAGTACTTC.

This chain joins TRBV7-2 and TRBJ2-2; the D gene is possibly TRBD2 (7 bases). This CDR3 has 16 residues. Germline V gene lookup returns CDR1 SGHTA and CDR2 FQGNSA. V was cut by 4 bases and J by 1 base, with 13 bases left in between. The CDR3 is CASSSGGRMNTGELFF. The DNA for the CDR3 is TGTGCCAGCAGCTCCGGGGGGCGTATGAACACCGGGGAGCTGTTTTTT.

The gene calls are TRBV30 and TRBJ1-2; D possibly corresponds to TRBD1 (5 bases). V shed 4 bases and J shed 8 bases, with 17 bases lying between them. The CDR3 contains 13 residues. Germline V gene sequence: CDR1 GTSNPN, CDR2 SVGIG (reference sequence). The CDR3 here is CAWTTAGLWGYTF. Written as DNA, the CDR3 is TGTGCCTGGACGACTGCGGGGCTTTGGGGCTACACCTTC.

The V gene is TRBV11-3, the J gene TRBJ2-5; D is ambiguous. The germline V and J ends were trimmed by 8 bases and 5 bases, with 3 bases remaining between them. This CDR3 contains 9 residues. Germline V gene lookup returns CDR1 SGHNT and CDR2 YENEEA. CDR3 residues: CASHETQYF. In nucleotides, the CDR3 is TGTGCCAGCCACGAGACCCAGTACTTC. Supplemented by reference TRBV11-3 and TRBJ2-5, the full variable domain reads EAGVVQSPRYKIIEKKQPVAFWCNPISGHNTLYWYLQNLGQGPELLIRYENEEAVDDSQLPKDRFSAERLKGVDSTLKIQPAELGDSAVYLCASHETQYFGPGTRLLVL.

The V call is TRBV6-4, the J call TRBJ2-1; 9 bases map to TRBD2. The junction had 15 bases not matched to a gene; V was cut back by 6 bases and J by 9 bases. The CDR3 length is 16 residues. Germline V gene sequence: CDR1 MRHNA, CDR2 SNTAGT. The CDR3 bases are TGTGCCAGCAGGGCCTGGCGGGAGGGCCCCATCGGTGAGCAGTTCTTC. This codes for CASRAWREGPIGEQFF.

About this clone itself: Its ends do not fully match the called genes, so a read error is possible. The sample carries other DNA sequences with the same CDR3. J is TRBJ2-1 and V is TRBV6-1; weak D call: TRBD2 (7 bases). From germline, CDR1 is MNHNS and CDR2 SASEGT. CDR3 length equals 13 residues. Here the CDR3 reads CASREGGDNEQFF. The CDR3 bases are TGTGCCAGCAGGGAAGGGGGGGACAATGAGCAGTTCTTC.

This sequence joins TRBV21-1 and TRBJ1-4. TRBV21-1 is listed as a pseudogene. The CDR3 has 18 amino acids. Written as DNA, the CDR3 is TGTGCCAGCAGCAAACGGTTGGGGGCAGGGACTAATAATGAAAAACTGTTTTTT. Amino acid sequence: CASSKRLGAGTNNEKLFF.

This clone was recorded only once. The V and J genes are TRBV27 and TRBJ2-2, with TRBD1 identical over 9 bases. The length of the CDR3 is 11 residues. The germline gives CDR1 MNHEY, CDR2 SMNVEV (reference sequence). V was pared by 8 bases and J by 12 bases, with 4 bases of the junction left unmatched. The CDR3 DNA sequence: TGTGCCAGCGCACAGGGGGCAAAGCTGTTTTTT. Translated, it gives CASAQGAKLFF.

This clone appeared once. The chain recombines TRBV5-1 with TRBJ2-7, with D perhaps TRBD1 (6 bases). CDR3 length: 13 residues. Trimming pared 4 bases from V and 7 bases from J, leaving 15 bases between. Germline CDR1 is SGHRS and CDR2 is YFSETQ. This chain's CDR3 is CASSQGLGEEQYF. In DNA form, the CDR3 reads TGCGCCAGCAGCCAGGGGTTGGGGGAGGAGCAGTACTTC.

The V gene is TRBV5-8, the J gene TRBJ1-6; D is possibly TRBD1 (6 bases). V shed 2 bases and J shed 5 bases, with 11 bases lying between them. The CDR3 spans 15 residues. The germline CDR1 and CDR2 sequences are SGHTS and YDEGEE. The CDR3 loop reads CASSFRTVNNSPLHF. DNA of the CDR3: TGTGCCAGCAGCTTCCGGACAGTTAATAATTCACCCCTCCACTTT.